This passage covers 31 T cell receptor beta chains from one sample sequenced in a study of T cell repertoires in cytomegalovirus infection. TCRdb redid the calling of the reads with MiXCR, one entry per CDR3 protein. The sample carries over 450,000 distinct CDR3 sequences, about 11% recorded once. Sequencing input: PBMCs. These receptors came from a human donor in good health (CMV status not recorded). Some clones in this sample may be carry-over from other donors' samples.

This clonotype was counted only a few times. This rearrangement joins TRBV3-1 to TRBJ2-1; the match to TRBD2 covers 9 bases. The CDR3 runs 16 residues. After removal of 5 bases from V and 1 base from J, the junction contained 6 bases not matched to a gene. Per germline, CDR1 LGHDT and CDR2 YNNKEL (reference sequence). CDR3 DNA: TGTGCCAGCAGCGCGGGGGGGGCTAGGTCCTACAATGAGCAGTTCTTC. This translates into CASSAGGARSYNEQFF.

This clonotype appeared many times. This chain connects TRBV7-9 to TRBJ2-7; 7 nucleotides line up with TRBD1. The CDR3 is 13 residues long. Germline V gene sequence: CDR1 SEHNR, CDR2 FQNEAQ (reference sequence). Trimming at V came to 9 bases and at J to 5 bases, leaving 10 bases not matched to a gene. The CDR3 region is CASFDTGENEQYF. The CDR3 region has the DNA TGTGCCAGTTTCGACACAGGGGAGAACGAGCAGTACTTC.

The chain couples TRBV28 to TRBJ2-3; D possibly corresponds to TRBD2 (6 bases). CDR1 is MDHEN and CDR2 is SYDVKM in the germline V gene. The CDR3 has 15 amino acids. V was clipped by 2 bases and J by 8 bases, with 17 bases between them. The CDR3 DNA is TGTGCCAGCAGTTTAGCCGGCCGGGAAGCGGGTACGCAGTATTTT. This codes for CASSLAGREAGTQYF.

CDR3 loop: CASSQGQLQETQYF. CDR3 nucleotides: TGCGCCAGCAGCCAAGGACAGCTACAAGAGACCCAGTACTTC. This chain links TRBV4-1 with TRBJ2-5; D may be TRBD1 (5 bases). The V gene lost 1 base and the J gene lost 2 bases, with 8 bases spanning the gap. Germline CDR1 and CDR2: MGHRA and YSYEKL. CDR3 length equals 14 residues.

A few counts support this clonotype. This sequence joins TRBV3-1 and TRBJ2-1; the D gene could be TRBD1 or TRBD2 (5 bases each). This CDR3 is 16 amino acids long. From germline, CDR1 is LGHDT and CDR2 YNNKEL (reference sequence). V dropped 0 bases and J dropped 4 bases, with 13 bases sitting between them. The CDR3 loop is CASSQDGAFPYNEQFF. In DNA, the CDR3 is TGTGCCAGCAGCCAAGACGGGGCATTCCCATACAATGAGCAGTTCTTC.

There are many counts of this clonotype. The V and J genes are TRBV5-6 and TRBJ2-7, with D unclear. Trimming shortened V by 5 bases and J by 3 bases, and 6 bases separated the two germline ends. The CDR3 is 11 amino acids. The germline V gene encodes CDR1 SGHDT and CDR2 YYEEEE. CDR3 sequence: CASSSIYEQYF. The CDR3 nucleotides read TGTGCCAGCAGTAGCATCTACGAGCAGTACTTC.

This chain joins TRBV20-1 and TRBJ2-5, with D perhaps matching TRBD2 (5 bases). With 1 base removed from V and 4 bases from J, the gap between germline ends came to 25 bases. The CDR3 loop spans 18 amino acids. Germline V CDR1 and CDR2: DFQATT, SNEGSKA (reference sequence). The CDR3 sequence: CSARASEEGRRPLETQYF. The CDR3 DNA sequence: TGCAGTGCTAGAGCCTCGGAAGAGGGAAGGAGGCCCTTAGAGACCCAGTACTTC.

The CDR3 is CSVPGLPPYEQYF. In DNA form, the CDR3 reads TGCAGCGTCCCGGGACTACCCCCCTACGAGCAGTACTTC. The J gene is TRBJ2-7, the V gene TRBV29-1, with 7 bases aligning to TRBD2. The CDR3 totals 13 residues. The germline V gene has CDR1 SQVTM and CDR2 ANQGSEA. J was trimmed by 2 bases and V by 6 bases; bases with no gene match: 7.

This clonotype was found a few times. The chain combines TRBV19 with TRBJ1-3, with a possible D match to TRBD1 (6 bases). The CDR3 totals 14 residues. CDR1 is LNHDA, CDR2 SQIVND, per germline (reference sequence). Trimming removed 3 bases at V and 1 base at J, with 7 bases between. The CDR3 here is CASSITGSGNTIYF. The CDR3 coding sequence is TGTGCCAGTAGTATCACAGGGTCTGGAAACACCATATATTTT.

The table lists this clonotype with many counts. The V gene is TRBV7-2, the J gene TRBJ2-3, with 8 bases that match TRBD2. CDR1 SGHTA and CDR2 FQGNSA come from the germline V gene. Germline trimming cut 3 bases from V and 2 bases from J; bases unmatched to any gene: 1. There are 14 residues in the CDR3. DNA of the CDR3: TGTGCCAGCAGCTTTAGCGGGGTCACAGATACGCAGTATTTT. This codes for CASSFSGVTDTQYF.

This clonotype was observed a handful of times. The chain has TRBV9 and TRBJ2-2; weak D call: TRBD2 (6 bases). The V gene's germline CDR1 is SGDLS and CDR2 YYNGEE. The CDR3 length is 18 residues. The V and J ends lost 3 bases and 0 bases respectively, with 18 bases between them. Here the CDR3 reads CASSDPVGRSTNTGELFF. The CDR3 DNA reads TGTGCCAGCAGCGACCCCGTCGGGAGAAGCACGAACACCGGGGAGCTGTTTTTT.

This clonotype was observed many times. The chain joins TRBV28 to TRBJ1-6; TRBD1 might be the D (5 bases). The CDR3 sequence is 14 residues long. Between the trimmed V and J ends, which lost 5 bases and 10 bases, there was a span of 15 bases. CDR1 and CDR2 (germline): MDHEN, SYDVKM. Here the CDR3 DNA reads TGTGCCAGCAGTGCTGGGGCAAAGAGCTCACCCCTCCACTTT. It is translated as CASSAGAKSSPLHF.

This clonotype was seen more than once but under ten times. For the CDR3, the DNA is TGTGCCTGGGGACTTGACTCCCTAGCCAATGAGCAGTTCTTC. Translating it yields CAWGLDSLANEQFF. The chain has TRBV30 and TRBJ2-1, with D possibly matching TRBD2 (5 bases). The CDR3 length is 14 residues. Germline V CDR1 and CDR2: GTSNPN, SVGIG (reference sequence). V gave up 5 bases and J gave up 6 bases, with 17 bases separating them.

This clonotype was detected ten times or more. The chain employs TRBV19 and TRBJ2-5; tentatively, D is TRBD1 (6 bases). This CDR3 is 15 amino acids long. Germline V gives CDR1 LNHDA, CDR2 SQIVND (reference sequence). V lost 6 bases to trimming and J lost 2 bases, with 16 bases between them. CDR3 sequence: CASSPGAWGQETQYF. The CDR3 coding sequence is TGTGCCAGTAGCCCAGGGGCCTGGGGGCAAGAGACCCAGTACTTC. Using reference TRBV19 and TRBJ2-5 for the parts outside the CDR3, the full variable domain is DGGITQSPKYLFRKEGQNVTLSCEQNLNHDAMYWYRQDPGQGLRLIYYSQIVNDFQKGDIAEGYSVSREKKESFPLTVTSAQKNPTAFYLCASSPGAWGQETQYFGPGTRLLVL.

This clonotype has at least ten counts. The CDR3 nucleotides are TGTGCCAGCAGTTTAGTTACTAATAATTCACCCCTCCACTTT. It translates to CASSLVTNNSPLHF. The chain links TRBV12-3 or TRBV12-4 to TRBJ1-6; no firm D call. The V and J ends lost 1 base and 5 bases respectively, with 6 bases between them. CDR3 length: 14 residues.

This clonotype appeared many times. The CDR3 protein is CASSFARPQHF. CDR3 nucleotides: TGTGCCAGCAGTTTCGCGCGGCCCCAGCATTTT. This chain connects TRBV28 to TRBJ1-5; D is unresolved. Germline CDR1 MDHEN, CDR2 SYDVKM. CDR3 length: 11 amino acids. V lost 3 bases and J 9 bases, leaving 6 bases between the germline ends.

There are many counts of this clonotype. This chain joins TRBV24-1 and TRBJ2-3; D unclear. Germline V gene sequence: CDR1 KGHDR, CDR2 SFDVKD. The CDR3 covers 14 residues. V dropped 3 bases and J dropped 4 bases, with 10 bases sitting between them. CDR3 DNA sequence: TGTGCCACCAGTGATCCATCGTTCGCAGATACGCAGTATTTT. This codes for CATSDPSFADTQYF.

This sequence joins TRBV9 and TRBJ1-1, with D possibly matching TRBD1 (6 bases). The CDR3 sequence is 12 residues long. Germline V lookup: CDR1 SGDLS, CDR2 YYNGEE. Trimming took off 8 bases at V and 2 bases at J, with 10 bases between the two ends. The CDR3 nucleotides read TGTGCCAGTGGACAGAGAAACACTGAAGCTTTCTTT. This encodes CASGQRNTEAFF.

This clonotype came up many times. Here the CDR3 DNA reads TGCGCCAGCAGCCAGTCTCGTTTGGGGTTTCACACAGATACGCAGTATTTT. Residues: CASSQSRLGFHTDTQYF. The V gene is TRBV4-1, the J gene TRBJ2-3; D gene ambiguous. CDR3 length: 17 amino acids. Germline lookup yields CDR1 MGHRA and CDR2 YSYEKL. V was shortened by 3 bases and J by 2 bases, with 18 bases between the two germline ends.

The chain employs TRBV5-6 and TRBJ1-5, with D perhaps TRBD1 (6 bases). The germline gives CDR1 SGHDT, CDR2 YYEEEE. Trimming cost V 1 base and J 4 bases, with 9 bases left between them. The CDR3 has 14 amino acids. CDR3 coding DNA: TGTGCCAGCAGCTTGATGACAGGTAATCAGCCCCAGCATTTT. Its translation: CASSLMTGNQPQHF.

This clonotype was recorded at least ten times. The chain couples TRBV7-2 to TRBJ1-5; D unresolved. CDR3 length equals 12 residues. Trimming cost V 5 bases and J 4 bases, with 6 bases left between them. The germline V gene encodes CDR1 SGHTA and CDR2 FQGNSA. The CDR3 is CASSVGNQPQHF. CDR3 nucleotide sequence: TGTGCCAGCAGCGTGGGGAATCAGCCCCAGCATTTT. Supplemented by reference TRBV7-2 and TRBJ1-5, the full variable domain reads GAGVSQSPSNKVTEKGKDVELRCDPISGHTALYWYRQSLGQGLEFLIYFQGNSAPDKSGLPSDRFSAERTGGSVSTLTIQRTQQEDSAVYLCASSVGNQPQHFGDGTRLSIL.

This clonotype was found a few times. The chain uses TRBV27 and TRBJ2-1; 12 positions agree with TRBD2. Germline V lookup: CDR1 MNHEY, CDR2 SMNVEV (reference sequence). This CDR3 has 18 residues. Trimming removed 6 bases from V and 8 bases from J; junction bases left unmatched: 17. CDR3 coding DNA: TGTGCCAGCAGCCCAACCCTCAAACGGACTAGCGGGATCCATGAGCAGTTCTTC. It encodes CASSPTLKRTSGIHEQFF.

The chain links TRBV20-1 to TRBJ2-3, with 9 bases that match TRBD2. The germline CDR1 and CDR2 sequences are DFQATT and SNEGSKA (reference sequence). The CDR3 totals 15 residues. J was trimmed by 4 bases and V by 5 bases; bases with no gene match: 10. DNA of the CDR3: TGCAGTGCTCCCCGGACTAGCGCCCTGGCAGATACGCAGTATTTT. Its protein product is CSAPRTSALADTQYF.

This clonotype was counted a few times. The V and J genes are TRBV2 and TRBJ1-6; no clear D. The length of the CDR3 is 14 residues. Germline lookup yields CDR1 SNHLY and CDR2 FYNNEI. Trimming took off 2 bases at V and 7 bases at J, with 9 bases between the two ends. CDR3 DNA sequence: TGTGCCAGCAGTGAAAGGGAAATAAATTCACCCCTCCACTTT. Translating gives CASSEREINSPLHF.

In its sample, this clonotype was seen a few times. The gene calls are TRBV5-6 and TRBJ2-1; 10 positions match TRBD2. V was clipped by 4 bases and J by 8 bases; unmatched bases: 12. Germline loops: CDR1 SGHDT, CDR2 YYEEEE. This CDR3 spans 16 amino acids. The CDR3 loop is CASSKDERGGEDEQFF. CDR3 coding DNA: TGTGCCAGCAGCAAGGATGAGCGGGGGGGTGAGGATGAGCAGTTCTTC.

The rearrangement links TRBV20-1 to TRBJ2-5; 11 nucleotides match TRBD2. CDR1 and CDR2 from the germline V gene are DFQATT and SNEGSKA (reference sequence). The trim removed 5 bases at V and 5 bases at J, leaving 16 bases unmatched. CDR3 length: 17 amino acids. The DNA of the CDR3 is TGCAGTGCTTTCATACTAGCGGGGGAACTCAGGGTGGAGACCCAGTACTTC. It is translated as CSAFILAGELRVETQYF.

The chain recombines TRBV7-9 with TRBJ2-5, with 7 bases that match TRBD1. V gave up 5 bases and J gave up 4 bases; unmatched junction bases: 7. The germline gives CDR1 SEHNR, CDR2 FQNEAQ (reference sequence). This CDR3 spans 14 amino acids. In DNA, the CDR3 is TGTGCCAGCAGCCCCGGACAGGTCGCAGAGACCCAGTACTTC. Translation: CASSPGQVAETQYF. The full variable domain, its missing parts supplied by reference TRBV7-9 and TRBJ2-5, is DTGVSQNPRHKITKRGQNVTFRCDPISEHNRLYWYRQTLGQGPEFLTYFQNEAQLEKSRLLSDRFSAERPKGSFSTLEIQRTEQGDSAMYLCASSPGQVAETQYFGPGTRLLVL.

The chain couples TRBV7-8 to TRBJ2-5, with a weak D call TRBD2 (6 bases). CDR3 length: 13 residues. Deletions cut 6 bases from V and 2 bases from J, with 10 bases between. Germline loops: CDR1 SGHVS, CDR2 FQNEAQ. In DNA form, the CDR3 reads TGTGCCAGCAGACAGAGCGGGCAAGAGACCCAGTACTTC. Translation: CASRQSGQETQYF.

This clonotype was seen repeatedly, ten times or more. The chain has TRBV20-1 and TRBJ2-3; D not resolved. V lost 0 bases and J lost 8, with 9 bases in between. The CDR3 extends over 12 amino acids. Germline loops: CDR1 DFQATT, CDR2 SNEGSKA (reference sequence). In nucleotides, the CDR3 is TGCAGTGCTAGAGATTTAGGCCTTACGCAGTATTTT. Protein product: CSARDLGLTQYF.

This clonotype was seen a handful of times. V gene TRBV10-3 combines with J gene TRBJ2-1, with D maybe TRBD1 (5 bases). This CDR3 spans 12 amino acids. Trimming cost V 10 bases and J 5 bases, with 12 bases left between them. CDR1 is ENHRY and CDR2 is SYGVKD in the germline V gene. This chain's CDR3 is CATGAFDNEQFF. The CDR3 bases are TGTGCCACTGGGGCATTTGACAATGAGCAGTTCTTC.

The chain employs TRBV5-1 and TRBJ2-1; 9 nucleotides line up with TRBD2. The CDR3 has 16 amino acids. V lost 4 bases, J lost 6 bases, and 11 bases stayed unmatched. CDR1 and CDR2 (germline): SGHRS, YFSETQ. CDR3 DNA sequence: TGCGCCAGCAGCACCCAGAGACTAGCGGTCGGCAATGAGCAGTTCTTC. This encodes CASSTQRLAVGNEQFF.